This entry lists 5 T cell receptor beta chains sequenced from one sample in a study of blood T cell repertoires in COVID-19. Data came from immunoSEQ multiplex PCR; TCRdb stores just in-frame clones and leaves some out. The sample contains some 70,000 clones, approximately 88% of which appear only once. The sample comprised peripheral blood. The source of these receptors is a human donor in a cohort sampled during active COVID-19.

The chain combines TRBV19 with TRBJ1-5; 11 positions match TRBD1. Germline V lookup: CDR1 LNHDA, CDR2 SQIVND (reference sequence). The CDR3 runs 17 residues. Trimming removed 7 bases from V and 7 bases from J; junction bases left unmatched: 15. The chain's CDR3 is CASITTKGQGVGQPQHF. Written as DNA, the CDR3 is TGTGCCAGTATCACGACAAAGGGACAGGGGGTAGGGCAGCCCCAGCATTTT.

The rearrangement joins TRBV29-1 to TRBJ1-1; D remains unclear. Trimming took 6 bases from V and 3 from J, leaving 11 bases between them. This CDR3 is built from 12 residues. Germline V gene data show CDR1 as SQVTM and CDR2 as ANQGSEA. As DNA, the CDR3 is TGCAGCGTCCCGGGTGGATACACTGAAGCTTTCTTT. This gives the protein CSVPGGYTEAFF.

This clone came up a few times. The chain links TRBV19 to TRBJ1-5; 10 bases fit TRBD1. The germline gives CDR1 LNHDA, CDR2 SQIVND (reference sequence). The CDR3 is 15 amino acids. Trimming took 5 bases from V and 3 from J; bases not matched to a gene: 4. CDR3 coding DNA: TGTGCCAGTAGTGGGGGACAGGGGTTCAATCAGCCCCAGCATTTT. Protein sequence: CASSGGQGFNQPQHF.

The genes are TRBV27 and TRBJ2-4; no clear D. Trimming took off 5 bases at V and 0 bases at J, with 11 bases between the two ends. Germline CDR1 is MNHEY and CDR2 is SMNVEV (reference sequence). The CDR3 sequence is 15 residues long. The CDR3 protein is CASSRVFLAKNIQYF. As DNA, the CDR3 is TGTGCCAGCAGTAGAGTATTTCTAGCCAAAAACATTCAGTACTTC.

The gene calls are TRBV7-3 and TRBJ2-3; TRBD1 is a possible D gene (5 bases). Trimming removed 5 bases from V and 1 base from J, with 16 bases in between. The CDR3 totals 16 residues. CDR1 is SGHTA, CDR2 FQGTGA, per germline. The CDR3 loop is CASSPTAVSGTDTQYF. CDR3 DNA: TGTGCCAGCAGCCCGACAGCCGTCTCTGGCACAGATACGCAGTATTTT.